These 10 T cell receptor beta chains were all obtained from the same sample, sequenced in a study of beta chain features in type 1 diabetes. No cognate antigen is known for these TCRs. Of the isolated RNA, all was reverse transcribed, and so the sequenced material was expressed TCRB transcripts. The table came from immunoSEQ multiplex PCR; TCRdb's copy has only in-frame clones and leaves some out. The sample contains around 310,000 clones, approximately 13% of which appear only once. Findings and limits, study-wide: Patients with Type 1 diabetes showed moderately but significantly shorter TCRB CDR3s in all four CD4+ subsets.

Sample: naive CD4+ T cells from blood. The receptors were gathered from a woman younger than 30 with type 1 diabetes.

This clone was observed a handful of times. The V call is TRBV7-2, the J call TRBJ2-1, with 9 bases identical to TRBD1. CDR3 length: 15 residues. Germline trimming cut 5 bases from V and 9 bases from J; bases unmatched to any gene: 11. The germline gives CDR1 SGHTA, CDR2 FQGNSA. The CDR3 is CASSKRTGEGGEQFF. The CDR3 nucleotides are TGTGCCAGCAGCAAAAGGACAGGGGAAGGGGGTGAGCAGTTCTTC.

A few counts support this clone. V usage is TRBV25-1 and J usage is TRBJ2-1; 8 nucleotides align to TRBD2. Germline CDR1 reads MGHDK; CDR2 reads SYGVNS. The trim removed 3 bases at V and 5 bases at J, leaving 9 bases unmatched. There are 16 residues in the CDR3. The CDR3 DNA reads as TGTGCCAGCAGTGATAGCTATGCGGGAGGAAACAATGAGCAGTTCTTC. Amino acid sequence: CASSDSYAGGNNEQFF.

This chain connects TRBV18 to TRBJ1-2, with TRBD1 matching 7 bases. Germline V gives CDR1 KGHSH, CDR2 LQKENI. This CDR3 is built from 14 residues. Trimming at V came to 5 bases and at J to 4 bases, leaving 7 bases not matched to a gene. CDR3 DNA sequence: TGTGCCAGCTCATCTTCCAGGGGGACCTATGGCTACACCTTC. It encodes CASSSSRGTYGYTF.

This clone was detected only a few times. V is TRBV2 and J is TRBJ2-7; TRBD2 matches at 12 bases. The CDR3 runs to 13 residues. CDR1 is SNHLY, CDR2 FYNNEI, per germline. The V and J ends lost 8 bases and 11 bases, in that order; junction bases with no gene match: 10. The CDR3 region is CASSEGLAGGKYV. The CDR3 nucleotides are TGTGCCAGCTCGGAGGGCCTAGCGGGAGGGAAGTACGTC.

This clone occurred a few times. V gene TRBV10-3 combines with J gene TRBJ1-4; TRBD1 matches at 8 bases. CDR3 length: 13 amino acids. Unmatched junction bases numbered 1, after V lost 4 bases and J lost 6 bases. Per germline, CDR1 ENHRY and CDR2 SYGVKD. The CDR3 sequence is CAISGQGHEKLFF. CDR3 bases: TGTGCCATCAGTGGACAGGGGCATGAAAAACTGTTTTTT.

This chain uses TRBV18 with TRBJ1-2; a possible D gene is TRBD1 (6 bases). Germline V gene data show CDR1 as KGHSH and CDR2 as LQKENI. The V end lost 1 base, the J end lost 4 bases, and 10 bases lay between the germline ends. This CDR3 region has 14 residues. CDR3 in amino acids: CASSPLQGTYGYTF. CDR3 in DNA: TGTGCCAGCTCACCACTACAGGGTACCTATGGCTACACCTTC.

The table lists this clone with a few counts. CDR3 coding DNA: TGTGCCAGCAGCCGGGGAGGGGGGAGCTCCTACGAGCAGTACGTC. Amino acids: CASSRGGGSSYEQYV. J is TRBJ2-7 and V is TRBV5-4; D is perhaps TRBD2 (7 bases). Per the germline V gene, CDR1 is SGHNT and CDR2 is YYREEE (reference sequence). V gave up 4 bases and J gave up 0 bases, with 14 bases separating them. This CDR3 is built from 15 residues.

J is TRBJ1-2 and V is TRBV5-6; D call uncertain. The CDR3 sequence is 12 residues long. Germline assignment: CDR1 SGHDT and CDR2 YYEEEE. V gave up 1 base and J gave up 8 bases, with 9 bases separating them. The CDR3 spells CASSLLREGYTF. CDR3 sequence (DNA): TGTGCCAGCAGCTTGTTGAGGGAAGGCTACACCTTC. The whole variable domain, filled in from reference TRBV5-6 and TRBJ1-2, reads DAGVTQSPTHLIKTRGQQVTLRCSPKSGHDTVSWYQQALGQGPQFIFQYYEEEERQRGNFPDRFSGHQFPNYSSELNVNALLLGDSALYLCASSLLREGYTFGSGTRLTVV.

In this sample, this clone turned up a few times. V gene TRBV7-8 combines with J gene TRBJ2-2; possibly TRBD2 for D (5 bases). Germline V lookup: CDR1 SGHVS, CDR2 FQNEAQ. This CDR3 has 16 amino acids. Trimming left V 0 bases short and J 5 bases short, with 13 bases between. DNA for the CDR3: TGTGCCAGCAGCTTAGCGCCGTGGGAGCGGACCGGGGAGCTGTTTTTT. Amino acids: CASSLAPWERTGELFF. Looking up the rest from reference TRBV7-8 and TRBJ2-2 gives the full variable domain: GAGVSQSPRYKVAKRGQDVALRCDPISGHVSLFWYQQALGQGPEFLTYFQNEAQLDKSGLPSDRFFAERPEGSVSTLKIQRTQQEDSAVYLCASSLAPWERTGELFFGEGSRLTVL.

Comments on this clone: One junction end does not reproduce the germline sequence, and a read error may be involved. The rearrangement links TRBV18 to TRBJ2-1; 9 bases fit TRBD1. Germline V gene lookup returns CDR1 KGHSH and CDR2 LQKENI. This CDR3 is built from 16 residues. In DNA, the CDR3 is TGTGCCAGCTCCCCACCCCCGGGACAGGGTTACAATGAGCAGTTCTTC. It yields the protein CASSPPPGQGYNEQFF.